This entry lists 10 T cell receptor beta chains sequenced from one sample in a study of blood T cell repertoires in COVID-19. The table came from immunoSEQ multiplex PCR; TCRdb's copy has only in-frame clones and leaves some out. This sample has roughly 180,000 clones, with under 85% found just once. The source material was peripheral blood. Receptors originate from a human donor in a cohort sampled during active COVID-19.

This clone has just a few counts. This chain uses TRBV2 with TRBJ1-4; D uncertain. This CDR3 spans 14 amino acids. The germline V and J ends were trimmed by 3 bases and 4 bases, with 9 bases remaining between them. Germline V gene sequence: CDR1 SNHLY, CDR2 FYNNEI. The CDR3 nucleotides are TGTGCCAGCAGTGACGAACAGATTAATGAAAAACTGTTTTTT. As protein: CASSDEQINEKLFF. Drawing the rest from reference TRBV2 and TRBJ1-4, the complete variable domain is EPEVTQTPSHQVTQMGQEVILRCVPISNHLYFYWYRQILGQKVEFLVSFYNNEISEKSEIFDDQFSVERPDGSNFTLKIRSTKLEDSAMYFCASSDEQINEKLFFGSGTQLSVL.

This chain links TRBV2 with TRBJ1-6, with TRBD1 matching 7 bases. V lost 4 bases to trimming and J lost 4 bases; unmatched junction nucleotides: 4. The CDR3 runs to 15 residues. CDR1 SNHLY and CDR2 FYNNEI come from the germline V gene. The CDR3 protein is CASSGGTVYNSPLHF. The CDR3 DNA follows: TGTGCCAGCAGTGGAGGGACAGTGTATAATTCACCCCTCCACTTT.

This chain uses TRBV29-1 with TRBJ2-1; a possible D gene is TRBD1 (5 bases). V was pared by 1 base and J by 5 bases, with 15 bases between. Per germline, CDR1 SQVTM and CDR2 ANQGSEA. This CDR3 has 15 amino acids. The CDR3, as DNA: TGCAGCGTTGAAGCTACTGGGGCAGGGCACAATGAGCAGTTCTTC. Its protein is CSVEATGAGHNEQFF.

The rearrangement joins TRBV19 to TRBJ1-2; D is undetermined. CDR3 size: 16 residues. Germline CDR1 and CDR2: LNHDA and SQIVND (reference sequence). Trimming pared 0 bases from V and 2 bases from J, leaving 13 bases between. The CDR3 region is CASSIDGARPNYGYTF. The CDR3 region has the DNA TGTGCCAGTAGTATAGATGGAGCCCGTCCCAACTATGGCTACACCTTC.

The chain couples TRBV5-6 to TRBJ2-2; D is perhaps TRBD2 (6 bases). V gave up 8 bases and J gave up 6 bases, with 20 bases separating them. The germline V gene encodes CDR1 SGHDT and CDR2 YYEEEE. This CDR3 contains 15 residues. CDR3 in DNA: TGTGCCAGTAAATGGGGCGGGGCTATGGCCGGGGAGCTGTTTTTT. It encodes CASKWGGAMAGELFF.

V gene TRBV19 combines with J gene TRBJ2-7; a weak D match, TRBD1 (5 bases). V shed 6 bases and J shed 1 base, with 16 bases lying between them. The CDR3 has 15 residues. Per germline, CDR1 LNHDA and CDR2 SQIVND (reference sequence). CDR3 in amino acids: CASSPRQGGSYEQYF. The CDR3 DNA is TGTGCCAGTAGCCCGCGGCAGGGCGGATCCTACGAGCAGTACTTC.

CDR3 amino acids: CASSLGLGSLDEQFF. The CDR3 region has the DNA TGCGCCAGCAGCTTGGGCCTAGGGAGTTTGGATGAGCAGTTCTTC. The chain links TRBV5-1 to TRBJ2-1; perhaps TRBD2 as D (5 bases). V lost 0 bases and J lost 8, with 15 bases in between. The CDR3 totals 15 residues. Germline values: CDR1 SGHRS, CDR2 YFSETQ. Full variable domain (rest looked up from reference TRBV5-1 and TRBJ2-1): KAGVTQTPRYLIKTRGQQVTLSCSPISGHRSVSWYQQTPGQGLQFLFEYFSETQRNKGNFPGRFSGRQFSNSRSEMNVSTLELGDSALYLCASSLGLGSLDEQFFGPGTRLTVL.

The chain couples TRBV21-1 to TRBJ2-7; TRBD2, as called in the table, went unchecked against the DNA. TRBV21-1 is classified as a pseudogene. The CDR3 loop spans 15 amino acids. CDR3 DNA: TGTGCCAGCAGCCCGCGACTAGCGGGGACCTACGAGCAGTACTTC. Encoded protein: CASSPRLAGTYEQYF.

The DNA of the CDR3 is TGTGCCAGCAGCCGCCCGGGACAGGTAGATCAATTAGAGACCCAGTACTTC. Its translation is CASSRPGQVDQLETQYF. The chain carries TRBV3-1 (or the pseudogene TRBV3-2) and TRBJ2-5; 8 nucleotides align to TRBD1. The trim removed 4 bases at V and 4 bases at J, leaving 14 bases unmatched. CDR3 length: 17 residues. Germline-derived CDR1 and CDR2 are LGHDT and YNNKEL (reference sequence).

This rearrangement joins TRBV5-1 to TRBJ2-5, with 9 nucleotides matching TRBD1. CDR1 is SGHRS, CDR2 YFSETQ, per germline. The CDR3 has 15 residues. The J segment lost 3 bases and the V segment lost 2 bases, leaving 5 bases of the junction unmatched. CDR3 DNA: TGCGCCAGCAGCTTTTCGGGACAGGGTAAAGAGACCCAGTACTTC. Protein sequence: CASSFSGQGKETQYF.